Listed here are 15 T cell receptor beta chains from one sample, sequenced in a study of Tregs in tolerant kidney transplant recipients. Using immunoSEQ multiplex PCR, the repertoire was profiled, and TCRdb retains in-frame clones only, with some absent. The repertoire holds about 68,000 clones, with about 83% as singletons. The sample taken for sequencing was CD4+ T cells from blood. All receptors derive from a human donor in good health.

The chain uses TRBV5-1 and TRBJ1-4, with 7 bases identical to TRBD1. Trimming took 0 bases from V and 0 from J; bases not matched to a gene: 8. Germline lookup yields CDR1 SGHRS and CDR2 YFSETQ. This CDR3 is built from 18 residues. CDR3 nucleotides: TGCGCCAGCAGCTTGGCCCCGGACAGGTTTGCAACTAATGAAAAACTGTTTTTT. Its protein is CASSLAPDRFATNEKLFF.

This rearrangement joins TRBV5-1 to TRBJ2-1; D not resolved. The germline V and J ends were trimmed by 2 bases and 8 bases, with 5 bases remaining between them. The CDR3 covers 11 residues. Germline lookup yields CDR1 SGHRS and CDR2 YFSETQ. The CDR3 spells CASSLSDEQFF. CDR3 DNA: TGCGCCAGCAGCTTATCCGATGAGCAGTTCTTC.

J is TRBJ2-3 and V is TRBV30; no clear D gene. V shed 0 bases and J shed 0 bases, with 13 bases lying between them. Germline-derived CDR1 and CDR2 are GTSNPN and SVGIG (reference sequence). This CDR3 is built from 16 residues. CDR3 nucleotides: TGTGCCTGGAGTGTATCAGTTTTACCTAGCACAGATACGCAGTATTTT. It yields the protein CAWSVSVLPSTDTQYF.

This sequence joins TRBV5-1 and TRBJ1-3; 10 nucleotides align to TRBD1. V dropped 4 bases and J dropped 0; count of bases not matched to a gene: 4. The CDR3 runs to 16 residues. Germline CDR1 SGHRS, CDR2 YFSETQ. The CDR3 bases are TGCGCCAGCAGCCCCGGGACAGGGGACTCTGGAAACACCATATATTTT. This gives the protein CASSPGTGDSGNTIYF.

The chain links TRBV29-1 to TRBJ2-1; D call uncertain. CDR1 is SQVTM, CDR2 ANQGSEA, per germline. Trimming cost V 8 bases and J 9 bases, with 20 bases left between them. The CDR3 runs 13 residues. CDR3 in amino acids: CSFTPLSVPEQFF. The CDR3 DNA reads TGCAGCTTTACCCCACTATCGGTGCCTGAGCAGTTCTTC.

J is TRBJ2-5 and V is TRBV5-1; D is unresolved. Germline CDR1 reads SGHRS; CDR2 reads YFSETQ. CDR3 length: 14 amino acids. Trimming stripped 3 bases from V and 5 bases from J, with 14 bases between. The CDR3 protein is CASSSDALEETQYF. CDR3 coding DNA: TGCGCCAGCAGCTCGGACGCTCTGGAGGAGACCCAGTACTTC.

The chain couples TRBV19 to TRBJ2-2, with unresolved D. The V end lost 7 bases, the J end lost 2 bases, and 11 bases lay between the germline ends. From germline, CDR1 is LNHDA and CDR2 SQIVND (reference sequence). The CDR3 sequence is 14 residues long. The CDR3: CASIKAVNTGELFF. CDR3 coding DNA: TGTGCCAGTATTAAGGCAGTTAACACCGGGGAGCTGTTTTTT. The variable domain in full, completed from reference TRBV19 and TRBJ2-2, reads DGGITQSPKYLFRKEGQNVTLSCEQNLNHDAMYWYRQDPGQGLRLIYYSQIVNDFQKGDIAEGYSVSREKKESFPLTVTSAQKNPTAFYLCASIKAVNTGELFFGEGSRLTVL.

This chain links TRBV23-1 with TRBJ1-6, with D unresolved. TRBV23-1 qualifies as an ORF whose function is uncertain. Deletions cut 0 bases from V and 1 base from J, with 10 bases between. The CDR3 sequence is 17 residues long. CDR3 sequence reads: CASSQSWEESYNSPLHF. The DNA of the CDR3 is TGCGCCAGCAGTCAATCCTGGGAAGAGTCCTATAATTCACCCCTCCACTTT.

The DNA for the CDR3 is TGTGCCAGCTCGACCTGGGCGGGAGAGGGGGAGACCCAGTACTTC. The encoded protein is CASSTWAGEGETQYF. V is TRBV6-5 and J is TRBJ2-5, with 7 positions matching TRBD2. CDR1 MNHEY and CDR2 SVGAGI come from the germline V gene. With 8 bases clipped from V and 5 bases from J, the junction kept 14 bases outside the gene matches. This CDR3 region has 15 residues.

The chain carries TRBV11-2 and TRBJ2-2; a possible D gene is TRBD1 (5 bases). The germline gives CDR1 SGHAT, CDR2 FQNNGV. The CDR3 extends over 15 amino acids. V shed 5 bases and J shed 3 bases, with 13 bases lying between them. CDR3 bases: TGTGCCAGCAGCGGACACTTTAGTGACACCGGGGAGCTGTTTTTT. Translating gives CASSGHFSDTGELFF. Full variable domain (outside the CDR3, taken from reference TRBV11-2 and TRBJ2-2): EAGVAQSPRYKIIEKRQSVAFWCNPISGHATLYWYQQILGQGPKLLIQFQNNGVVDDSQLPKDRFSAERLKGVDSTLKIQPAKLEDSAVYLCASSGHFSDTGELFFGEGSRLTVL.

The chain joins TRBV29-1 to TRBJ2-7, with 7 bases fitting TRBD1. The trim removed 4 bases at V and 7 bases at J, leaving 10 bases unmatched. Per the germline V gene, CDR1 is SQVTM and CDR2 is ANQGSEA. The CDR3 extends over 13 amino acids. In DNA form, the CDR3 reads TGCAGCGTTGGGTCCAGGGGGTTAGGTGAGCAGTACTTC. Its translation is CSVGSRGLGEQYF.

This chain connects TRBV11-2 to TRBJ1-6, with a weak D call TRBD1 (6 bases). Per the germline V gene, CDR1 is SGHAT and CDR2 is FQNNGV. There are 15 residues in the CDR3. Between the trimmed V and J ends, which lost 6 bases and 6 bases, there was a span of 15 bases. In DNA form, the CDR3 reads TGTGCCAGCAGGCGCATACAGGGATTTAATTCACCCCTCCACTTT. Translation: CASRRIQGFNSPLHF.

This sequence joins TRBV6-5 and TRBJ1-4; 8 nucleotides align to TRBD1. Losses at the gene ends were 2 bases for V and 8 bases for J; bases not matched to a gene: 1. The germline V gene has CDR1 MNHEY and CDR2 SVGAGI. The CDR3 sequence is 13 residues long. The CDR3 bases are TGTGCCAGCAGTTACGGGACAGGAGAAAAACTGTTTTTT. Residues: CASSYGTGEKLFF.

The chain employs TRBV18 and TRBJ1-2; 7 bases are shared with TRBD1. Losses at the gene ends were 5 bases for V and 8 bases for J; bases not matched to a gene: 8. The CDR3 spans 13 residues. CDR1 is KGHSH, CDR2 LQKENI, per germline. The CDR3 sequence is CASSGNRGEGYTF. CDR3 nucleotides: TGTGCCAGCTCAGGAAACAGGGGAGAGGGCTACACCTTC.

The rearrangement joins TRBV19 to TRBJ1-5, with TRBD1 as a possible D gene (6 bases). The V end lost 5 bases, the J end lost 5 bases, and 10 bases lay between the germline ends. In germline, CDR1 is LNHDA, CDR2 SQIVND (reference sequence). The CDR3 is 13 residues long. CDR3 in amino acids: CASSPGADQPQHF. In nucleotides, the CDR3 is TGTGCCAGTAGTCCGGGGGCGGATCAGCCCCAGCATTTT.